The 5 T cell receptor beta chains reported below all come from one sample, sequenced in a study of T cell responses to AZD1222 COVID-19 vaccine. The assay was immunoSEQ multiplex PCR, and TCRdb's table has in-frame clones only and misses some. Seen here are about 140,000 clones, approximately 90% observed once, and the top ten hold approximately 3%. This sample comprised peripheral blood, obtained 28 days after the second AZD1222 dose. Receptors were obtained from an adult who received the AZD1222 COVID-19 vaccine.

The CDR3 bases are TGTGCCAGCAGCCTAGGTGGGGCGGCTGGAAACACCATATATTTT. It codes for CASSLGGAAGNTIYF. The chain has TRBV5-4 and TRBJ1-3; D perhaps matches TRBD1 (5 bases). Germline CDR1 reads SGHNT; CDR2 reads YYREEE (reference sequence). The germline V and J ends were trimmed by 4 bases and 2 bases, with 13 bases remaining between them. The CDR3 length is 15 residues.

Remarks on this clone: The junction departs from germline at one end; a sequencing error may be responsible. V is TRBV7-7 and J is TRBJ2-1, with D perhaps TRBD2 (5 bases). The CDR3 is 15 amino acids. Germline CDR1 reads SSHAT; CDR2 reads FNYEAQ (reference sequence). The CDR3 DNA follows: TGTGCTAGCAGCTTAGGCAGCGGAGACTACAATGAGCAGTTCTTC. It translates to CASSLGSGDYNEQFF.

V gene TRBV5-1 combines with J gene TRBJ2-5; D may be TRBD2 (6 bases). This CDR3 has 15 residues. Trimming removed 5 bases from V and 2 bases from J, with 16 bases in between. Germline V lookup: CDR1 SGHRS, CDR2 YFSETQ. CDR3 residues: CASSTGTSFQETQYF. CDR3 sequence (DNA): TGCGCCAGCAGTACCGGGACTTCATTTCAAGAGACCCAGTACTTC.

The gene calls are TRBV28 and TRBJ1-4; TRBD1 agrees at 8 bases. The CDR3 sequence is 14 residues long. Trimming cost V 7 bases and J 2 bases; bases outside gene matches: 3. Looked up from germline, CDR1 is MDHEN and CDR2 is SYDVKM. The CDR3 spells CASNRGGTNEKLFF. CDR3 coding DNA: TGTGCCAGCAACAGGGGGGGGACTAATGAAAAACTGTTTTTT.

Notes on this clone: The junction and the germline gene differ at one end; a read error may be behind it. The CDR3 loop reads CASSVAGHTDAQYF. The DNA of the CDR3 is TGTGCCAGTAGTGTAGCGGGCCACACAGATGCGCAGTATTTT. The V gene is TRBV19, the J gene TRBJ2-3, with 7 bases fitting TRBD2. The germline CDR1 and CDR2 sequences are LNHDA and SQIVND (reference sequence). This CDR3 has 14 residues.